One sample yielded the 18 T cell receptor beta chains listed below, sequenced in a study of OX40 agonist ivuxolimab in advanced cancers. Repertoires were generated with immunoSEQ multiplex PCR, while TCRdb's copy carries only in-frame clones and drops some. The sample includes tens of thousands of clones, over 70% of them seen just once. This specimen consisted of CD4+ or CD8+ T cells sorted from blood, obtained in a trial of the OX40 agonist ivuxolimab. Receptor source: an adult with an advanced solid tumor such as melanoma, head and neck, liver or kidney cancer.

This clone is a singleton in its sample. The chain links TRBV5-1 to TRBJ2-1; possible D gene TRBD1, 5 bases. The ends were cut back, 1 base at V and 5 bases at J, with 7 bases in the middle. CDR3 length: 13 residues. The germline V gene encodes CDR1 SGHRS and CDR2 YFSETQ. CDR3 protein: CASSLTGDNEQFF. In DNA form, the CDR3 reads TGCGCCAGCAGCTTGACAGGAGACAATGAGCAGTTCTTC. The complete variable domain, with remaining parts taken from reference TRBV5-1 and TRBJ2-1, reads KAGVTQTPRYLIKTRGQQVTLSCSPISGHRSVSWYQQTPGQGLQFLFEYFSETQRNKGNFPGRFSGRQFSNSRSEMNVSTLELGDSALYLCASSLTGDNEQFFGPGTRLTVL.

The chain employs TRBV19 and TRBJ2-2; D is perhaps TRBD2 (6 bases). CDR1 LNHDA and CDR2 SQIVND come from the germline V gene (reference sequence). Trimming took 3 bases from V and 4 from J, leaving 12 bases between them. The CDR3 sequence is 15 residues long. CDR3: CASSILAEGTGELFF. CDR3 nucleotides: TGTGCCAGTAGTATCTTGGCGGAGGGCACCGGGGAGCTGTTTTTT.

In this sample, this clone turned up once. The gene calls are TRBV7-3 and TRBJ1-2, with 10 bases aligning to TRBD1. Unmatched junction bases numbered 8, after V lost 5 bases and J lost 5 bases. This CDR3 spans 15 amino acids. Germline values: CDR1 SGHTA, CDR2 FQGTGA. CDR3 loop: CASSPSRGQGYGYTF. The CDR3 DNA sequence: TGTGCCAGCAGCCCCTCCCGGGGACAGGGGTATGGCTACACCTTC.

This chain joins TRBV14 and TRBJ2-2; maybe TRBD1 (6 bases). V dropped 2 bases and J dropped 6 bases, with 10 bases sitting between them. Germline V gene lookup returns CDR1 SGHDN and CDR2 FVKESK. This CDR3 region has 14 residues. DNA for the CDR3: TGTGCCAGCAGCCAAACCACAGGGCCCGGGGAGCTGTTTTTT. It codes for CASSQTTGPGELFF.

J is TRBJ1-5 and V is TRBV6-5; possibly TRBD1 for D (5 bases). Trimming removed 6 bases at V and 0 bases at J, with 12 bases between. The CDR3 is 15 amino acids. Germline V gene sequence: CDR1 MNHEY, CDR2 SVGAGI. The CDR3, as DNA: TGTGCCAGCAGGCCAAGCGGGGCTAGCAATCAGCCCCAGCATTTT. Protein product: CASRPSGASNQPQHF.

This clone was detected only once. The chain combines TRBV5-4 with TRBJ2-1; 9 positions agree with TRBD2. With 0 bases clipped from V and 7 bases from J, the junction kept 5 bases outside the gene matches. From germline, CDR1 is SGHNT and CDR2 YYREEE (reference sequence). The CDR3 loop spans 15 amino acids. In DNA, the CDR3 is TGTGCCAGCAGCTTGGCGGTAGCGGGAGCTAATGAGCAGTTCTTC. As protein: CASSLAVAGANEQFF.

This chain connects TRBV19 to TRBJ1-3; 7 bases are shared with TRBD1. The J segment lost 0 bases and the V segment lost 5 bases, leaving 10 bases of the junction unmatched. The CDR3 extends over 17 amino acids. CDR1 is LNHDA and CDR2 is SQIVND in the germline V gene (reference sequence). Here the CDR3 reads CASSHLRTGNSGNTIYF. The CDR3 region has the DNA TGTGCCAGTAGTCATTTACGGACAGGCAACTCTGGAAACACCATATATTTT.

The rearrangement joins TRBV7-6 to TRBJ1-4; perhaps TRBD1 as D (5 bases). Trimming pared 6 bases from V and 3 bases from J, leaving 23 bases between. The CDR3 extends over 18 amino acids. Looked up from germline, CDR1 is SGHVS and CDR2 is FNYEAQ. The CDR3 DNA reads TGTGCCAGCAGTCCAACGGGGGAGAACAGCGCGGCTAATGAAAAACTGTTTTTT. It is translated as CASSPTGENSAANEKLFF.

V and J are TRBV6-5 and TRBJ2-7, with D possibly being TRBD2 (5 bases). Deletions cut 6 bases from V and 2 bases from J, with 14 bases between. The CDR3 sequence is 14 residues long. CDR1 and CDR2 from the germline V gene are MNHEY and SVGAGI. In DNA form, the CDR3 reads TGTGCCAGCAGACCACCGGGAAACCCCTACGAGCAGTACTTC. Translating gives CASRPPGNPYEQYF.

This rearrangement joins TRBV6-1 to TRBJ2-6, with D unclear. The germline V gene encodes CDR1 MNHNS and CDR2 SASEGT. Trimming stripped 11 bases from V and 0 bases from J, with 8 bases between. The CDR3 extends over 13 amino acids. CDR3 nucleotides: TGTGCCGTGGTCTTCTCTGGGGCCAACGTCCTGACTTTC. Protein product: CAVVFSGANVLTF.

V is TRBV7-2 and J is TRBJ1-4; D possibly corresponds to TRBD1 (5 bases). The CDR3 has 16 residues. V shed 3 bases and J shed 5 bases, with 16 bases lying between them. The V gene's germline CDR1 is SGHTA and CDR2 FQGNSA. The chain's CDR3 is CASSLILGVQNEKLFF. The DNA of the CDR3 is TGTGCCAGCAGCTTGATCCTGGGGGTTCAGAATGAAAAACTGTTTTTT. The full variable domain, its missing parts supplied by reference TRBV7-2 and TRBJ1-4, is GAGVSQSPSNKVTEKGKDVELRCDPISGHTALYWYRQSLGQGLEFLIYFQGNSAPDKSGLPSDRFSAERTGGSVSTLTIQRTQQEDSAVYLCASSLILGVQNEKLFFGSGTQLSVL.

The chain combines TRBV29-1 with TRBJ1-6; possibly TRBD1 for D (6 bases). The ends were cut back, 4 bases at V and 7 bases at J, with 11 bases in the middle. CDR1 and CDR2 (germline): SQVTM, ANQGSEA. The CDR3 extends over 13 amino acids. This CDR3 reads CSVGTGTNSPLHF. The CDR3 DNA follows: TGCAGCGTTGGTACAGGGACGAATTCACCCCTCCACTTT.

This chain links TRBV11-1 with TRBJ2-2; D gene ambiguous. CDR1 is SGHAT, CDR2 FQDESV, per germline (reference sequence). The CDR3 is 14 residues long. The V gene lost 4 bases and the J gene lost 6 bases, with 12 bases spanning the gap. CDR3 protein: CASSSDWTSGELFF. In DNA, the CDR3 is TGTGCCAGCAGCTCAGATTGGACGTCCGGGGAGCTGTTTTTT. Based on the CDR3 plus reference TRBV11-1 and TRBJ2-2, the full variable domain is EAEVAQSPRYKITEKSQAVAFWCDPISGHATLYWYRQILGQGPELLVQFQDESVVDDSQLPKDRFSAERLKGVDSTLKIQPAELGDSAMYLCASSSDWTSGELFFGEGSRLTVL.

V and J are TRBV9 and TRBJ2-5; the D gene is possibly TRBD1 (6 bases). The germline V gene has CDR1 SGDLS and CDR2 YYNGEE. The CDR3 consists of 13 residues. Deletions cut 1 base from V and 2 bases from J, with 6 bases between. The CDR3 DNA follows: TGTGCCAGCAGCGTAAGGGGGCAAGAGACCCAGTACTTC. Amino acid sequence: CASSVRGQETQYF.

The V call is TRBV28, the J call TRBJ1-2; 7 bases map to TRBD1. The CDR3 consists of 16 residues. The germline V gene has CDR1 MDHEN and CDR2 SYDVKM. With 4 bases clipped from V and 2 bases from J, the junction kept 10 bases outside the gene matches. CDR3 loop: CASSYLSGTANYGYTF. DNA of the CDR3: TGTGCCAGCAGTTACCTATCAGGGACAGCCAACTATGGCTACACCTTC.

This sequence joins TRBV7-3 and TRBJ2-4; perhaps TRBD2 as D (5 bases). The CDR3 loop spans 13 amino acids. The germline V gene encodes CDR1 SGHTA and CDR2 FQGTGA. V lost 1 base to trimming and J lost 7 bases, with 8 bases between them. CDR3 coding DNA: TGTGCCAGCAGCTTAAAATCGGGGAACATTCAGTACTTC. It specifies CASSLKSGNIQYF.

V and J are TRBV5-8 and TRBJ2-7; D uncertain. The CDR3 covers 15 residues. Trimming cost V 4 bases and J 0 bases, with 14 bases left between them. Germline V gene lookup returns CDR1 SGHTS and CDR2 YDEGEE. The CDR3: CASSAWSRSSYEQYF. Here the CDR3 DNA reads TGTGCCAGCAGCGCGTGGTCGCGCAGCTCCTACGAGCAGTACTTC.

The chain links TRBV9 to TRBJ2-2; 8 bases agree with TRBD1. CDR3 size: 15 residues. Germline-derived CDR1 and CDR2 are SGDLS and YYNGEE. Trimming took 4 bases from V and 4 from J; bases not matched to a gene: 6. CDR3 DNA: TGTGCCAGCAGCCTCTGGACAGGGAGCACCGGGGAGCTGTTTTTT. Protein product: CASSLWTGSTGELFF.